This T cell receptor (beta chain) was found in a study of shared clonotypes between healthy human individuals. Study overall: Ranging from 18 to 49 in age, donors were two women and three men.

Naive CD8 isolation took CD45RO-negative cells positively selected for CCR7 and excluded terminally differentiated effector memory CD45RA+ cells. From germline, CDR1 is GTSNPN and CDR2 SVGIG (reference sequence). The CDR3 length is 13 residues. With 4 bases removed from V and 7 bases from J, the gap between germline ends came to 13 bases. Notes on the study in general: The sampled material consisted only of blood, and tissue repertoires are likely to differ. The study generally estimated greater richness for naive than memory subsets. It was expected that sequencing depth would affect clonotype sharing among donors.

To note about this clone: Its antigen is as yet unknown.

The repertoire was sequenced with immunoSEQ multiplex PCR; TCRdb's copy has only in-frame clones and lacks some. Altogether more than 2 million clones are present, approximately 95% being singletons, with the ten largest covering around 1.1%. Sequenced material: naive CD8+ T cells sorted from blood. The receptor comes from a man aged 18 to 35 in good health. The rearrangement links TRBV30 to TRBJ1-4; tentatively, D is TRBD1 (5 bases). The CDR3 protein is CAWIDTGTEKLFF. CDR3 in DNA: TGTGCCTGGATCGACACGGGGACTGAAAAACTGTTTTTT.